This is a list of T cell receptor beta chains from one sample in a study of control samples from healthy donors and cancer patients. Using immunoSEQ multiplex PCR, the repertoire was profiled, and TCRdb retains in-frame clones only, with some absent. This table holds about 53,000 clones, about 90% found once. Sequencing was done on a sample of PBMCs. These receptors were obtained from a man aged 60 to 75 with head and neck cancer. The CDR3 runs from the conserved cysteine through the conserved F or W. D genes are given only for firm matches. Only part of the rows carry a size: once, few, many, or a class if the clone is expanded.

CDR3 protein | CDR3 DNA | J gene | clone size | V gene | D gene | CDR3 length
CASSFSHTDTQYF | TGTGCCAGCAGTTTTAGTCACACAGATACGCAGTATTTT | TRBJ2-3 | . | TRBV7-3 | . | 13
CAWSDTRTEQFF | TGTGCCTGGAGTGACACCAGAACTGAGCAGTTCTTC | TRBJ2-1 | . | TRBV30 | . | 12
CASSQNPRRSGANVLTF | TGTGCCAGCAGTCAAAACCCCAGGCGCTCTGGGGCCAACGTCCTGACTTTC | TRBJ2-6 | . | TRBV6-6 | . | 17
CASSTFLGSGNTIYF | TGTGCCAGCAGTACATTCCTAGGTTCTGGAAACACCATATATTTT | TRBJ1-3 | . | TRBV27 | . | 15
CASRPLPGQGSYEQYF | TGTGCCAGCAGACCTCTTCCGGGACAGGGGTCTTACGAGCAGTACTTC | TRBJ2-7 | few | TRBV3-1/TRBV3-2 | TRBD1 | 16
CASSSFGRNNSPLHF | TGTGCCAGCAGTTCTTTCGGGCGGAATAATTCACCCCTCCACTTT | TRBJ1-6 | . | TRBV7-9 | . | 15
CAIGPPTGPTPGNSPLHF | TGTGCCATCGGCCCCCCGACAGGGCCCACTCCCGGGAATTCACCCCTCCACTTT | TRBJ1-6 | . | TRBV2 | TRBD1 | 18
CASKRTNTGELFF | TGTGCCAGTAAACGGACTAACACCGGGGAGCTGTTTTTT | TRBJ2-2 | . | TRBV19 | . | 13
CASSIKGDTQYF | TGTGCCAGTAGTATAAAGGGGGATACGCAGTATTTT | TRBJ2-3 | . | TRBV19 | . | 12
CASSQGTSGRDTDTQYF | TGTGCCAGCAGCCAGGGGACTAGCGGGAGGGACACAGATACGCAGTATTTT | TRBJ2-3 | once | TRBV27 | TRBD2 | 17
CASSPDVARTGELFF | TGTGCCAGCAGCCCAGACGTAGCGAGAACCGGGGAGCTGTTTTTT | TRBJ2-2 | . | TRBV3-1/TRBV3-2 | . | 15
CASSYPQGMVQYF | TGTGCCAGCAGTTACCCACAGGGGATGGTGCAGTACTTC | TRBJ2-7 | . | TRBV6-6 | TRBD1 | 13
CASSLMTGGYTEAFF | TGTGCCAGCAGCCTCATGACAGGGGGCTACACTGAAGCTTTCTTT | TRBJ1-1 | . | TRBV5-4 | TRBD1 | 15
CASSLGGTVNEQFF | TGTGCCAGCTCACTAGGTGGGACAGTCAATGAGCAGTTCTTC | TRBJ2-1 | . | TRBV18 | TRBD1 | 14
CASSSRTDHNEQFF | TGTGCCAGTAGTTCAAGGACAGATCACAATGAGCAGTTCTTC | TRBJ2-1 | once | TRBV19 | . | 14
CASSDLAGVSQNNEQFF | TGCGCCAGCAGTGACCTAGCGGGGGTTTCTCAAAACAATGAGCAGTTCTTC | TRBJ2-1 | once | TRBV10-1 | TRBD2 | 17